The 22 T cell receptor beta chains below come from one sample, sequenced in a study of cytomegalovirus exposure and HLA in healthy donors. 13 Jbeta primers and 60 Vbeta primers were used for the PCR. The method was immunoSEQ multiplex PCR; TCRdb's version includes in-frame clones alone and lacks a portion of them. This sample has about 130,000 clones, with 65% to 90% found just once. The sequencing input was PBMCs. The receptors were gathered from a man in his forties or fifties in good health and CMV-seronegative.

The CDR3: CASKNRFSNEKLFF. The CDR3 region has the DNA TGTGCCAGCAAGAATCGGTTTTCTAATGAAAAACTGTTTTTT. J is TRBJ1-4 and V is TRBV27; D is undetermined. Trimming stripped 7 bases from V and 3 bases from J, with 12 bases between. CDR3 size: 14 residues. Germline values: CDR1 MNHEY, CDR2 SMNVEV (reference sequence).

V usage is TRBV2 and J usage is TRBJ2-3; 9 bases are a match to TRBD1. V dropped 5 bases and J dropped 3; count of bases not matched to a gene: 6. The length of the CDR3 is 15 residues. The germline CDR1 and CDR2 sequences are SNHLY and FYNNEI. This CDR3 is CASSRTGEGTDTQYF. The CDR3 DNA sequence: TGTGCCAGCAGTAGGACAGGGGAGGGAACAGATACGCAGTATTTT.

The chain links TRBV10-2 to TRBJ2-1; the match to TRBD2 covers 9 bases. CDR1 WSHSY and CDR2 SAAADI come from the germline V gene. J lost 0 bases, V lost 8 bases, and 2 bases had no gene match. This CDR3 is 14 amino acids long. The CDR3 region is CASRGLASYNEQFF. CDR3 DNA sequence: TGCGCCAGCCGGGGACTAGCCTCCTACAATGAGCAGTTCTTC.

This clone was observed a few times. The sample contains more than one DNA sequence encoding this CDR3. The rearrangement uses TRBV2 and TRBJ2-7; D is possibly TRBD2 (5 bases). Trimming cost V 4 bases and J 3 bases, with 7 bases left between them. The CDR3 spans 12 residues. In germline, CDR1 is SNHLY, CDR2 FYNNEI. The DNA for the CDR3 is TGTGCCAGCAGTGTAGGAGGCTACGAGCAGTACTTC. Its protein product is CASSVGGYEQYF.

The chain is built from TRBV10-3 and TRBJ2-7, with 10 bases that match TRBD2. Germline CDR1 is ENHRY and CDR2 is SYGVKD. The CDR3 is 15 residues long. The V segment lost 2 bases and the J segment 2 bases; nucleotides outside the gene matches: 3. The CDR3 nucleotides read TGTGCCATCAGTGAGCTAGCGGGGGACACCTACGAGCAGTACTTC. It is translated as CAISELAGDTYEQYF.

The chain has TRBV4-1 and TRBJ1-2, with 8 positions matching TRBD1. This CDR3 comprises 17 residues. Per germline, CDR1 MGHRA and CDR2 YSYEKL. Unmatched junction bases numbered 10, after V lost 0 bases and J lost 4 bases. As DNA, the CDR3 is TGCGCCAGCAGCCAAGATGAAGGACAGGGCCTCATCTATGGCTACACCTTC. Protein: CASSQDEGQGLIYGYTF.

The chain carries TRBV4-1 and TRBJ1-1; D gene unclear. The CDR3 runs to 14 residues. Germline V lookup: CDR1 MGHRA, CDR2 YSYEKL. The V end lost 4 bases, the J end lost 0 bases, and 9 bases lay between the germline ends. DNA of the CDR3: TGCGCCAGCAGCCGTAGGCAGGTGAACACTGAAGCTTTCTTT. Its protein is CASSRRQVNTEAFF.

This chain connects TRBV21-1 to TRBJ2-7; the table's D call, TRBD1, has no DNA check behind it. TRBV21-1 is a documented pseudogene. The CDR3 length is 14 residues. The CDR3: CASSARHHSYEQYF. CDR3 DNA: TGTGCCAGCAGCGCCCGACACCACTCCTACGAGCAGTACTTC.

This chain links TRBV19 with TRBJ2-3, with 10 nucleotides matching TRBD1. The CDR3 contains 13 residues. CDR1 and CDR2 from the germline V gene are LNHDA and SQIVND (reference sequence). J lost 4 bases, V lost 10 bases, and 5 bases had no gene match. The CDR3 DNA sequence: TGTGCCACCAGACAGGGGGCTTCAGATACGCAGTATTTT. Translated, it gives CATRQGASDTQYF.

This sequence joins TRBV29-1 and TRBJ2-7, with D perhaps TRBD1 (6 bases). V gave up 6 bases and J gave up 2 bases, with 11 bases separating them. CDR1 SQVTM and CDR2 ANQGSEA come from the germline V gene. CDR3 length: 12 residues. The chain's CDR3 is CSVRTAPYEQYF. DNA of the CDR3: TGCAGCGTCCGGACAGCCCCCTACGAGCAGTACTTC.

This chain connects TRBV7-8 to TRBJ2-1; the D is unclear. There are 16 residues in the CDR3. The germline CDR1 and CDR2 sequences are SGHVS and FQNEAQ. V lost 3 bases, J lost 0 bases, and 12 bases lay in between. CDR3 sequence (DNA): TGTGCCAGCAGCTTCTCCGTGATCAGCTCCTACAATGAGCAGTTCTTC. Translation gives CASSFSVISSYNEQFF.

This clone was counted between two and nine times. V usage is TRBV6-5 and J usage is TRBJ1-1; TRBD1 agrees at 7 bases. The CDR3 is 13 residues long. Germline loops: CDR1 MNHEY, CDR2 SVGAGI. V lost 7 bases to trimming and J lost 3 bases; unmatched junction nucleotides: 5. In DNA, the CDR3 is TGTGCCAGCACAGGACAGGCGGACACTGAAGCTTTCTTT. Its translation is CASTGQADTEAFF.

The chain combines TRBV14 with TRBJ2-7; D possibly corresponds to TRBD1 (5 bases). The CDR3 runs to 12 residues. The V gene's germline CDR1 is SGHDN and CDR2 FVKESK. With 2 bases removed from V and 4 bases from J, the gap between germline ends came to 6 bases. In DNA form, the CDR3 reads TGTGCCAGCAGCCAACACAGGTACGAGCAGTACTTC. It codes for CASSQHRYEQYF. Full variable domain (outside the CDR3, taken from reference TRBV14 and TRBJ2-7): EAGVTQFPSHSVIEKGQTVTLRCDPISGHDNLYWYRRVMGKEIKFLLHFVKESKQDESGMPNNRFLAERTGGTYSTLKVQPAELEDSGVYFCASSQHRYEQYFGPGTRLTVT.

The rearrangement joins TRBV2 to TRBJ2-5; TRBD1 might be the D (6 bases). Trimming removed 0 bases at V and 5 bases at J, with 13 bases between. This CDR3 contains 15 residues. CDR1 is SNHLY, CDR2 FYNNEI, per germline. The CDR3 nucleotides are TGTGCCAGCAGTGAAGCGCTTCTGGGGGCGGAGACCCAGTACTTC. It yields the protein CASSEALLGAETQYF.

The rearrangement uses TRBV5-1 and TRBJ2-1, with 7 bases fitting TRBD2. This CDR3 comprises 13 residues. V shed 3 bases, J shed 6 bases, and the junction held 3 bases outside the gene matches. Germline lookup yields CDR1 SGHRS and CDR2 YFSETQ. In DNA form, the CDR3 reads TGCGCCAGCAGCTGGGGGGGGGTCAATGAGCAGTTCTTC. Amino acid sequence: CASSWGGVNEQFF.

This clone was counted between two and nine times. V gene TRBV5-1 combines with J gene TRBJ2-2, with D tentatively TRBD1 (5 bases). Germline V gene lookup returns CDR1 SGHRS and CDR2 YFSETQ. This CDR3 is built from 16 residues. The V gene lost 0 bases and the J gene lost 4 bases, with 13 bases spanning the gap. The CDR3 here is CASSLGPGRGTGELFF. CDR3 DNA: TGCGCCAGCAGCTTGGGCCCAGGAAGGGGCACCGGGGAGCTGTTTTTT.

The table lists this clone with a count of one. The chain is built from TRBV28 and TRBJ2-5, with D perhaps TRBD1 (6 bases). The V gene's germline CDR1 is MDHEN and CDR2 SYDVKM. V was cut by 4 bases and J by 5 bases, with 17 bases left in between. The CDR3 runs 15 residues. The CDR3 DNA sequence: TGTGCCAGCAGTTCTTTACAGGGTCTGGGCGAGACCCAGTACTTC. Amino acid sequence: CASSSLQGLGETQYF.

For the CDR3, the DNA is TGTGCCAGCAGCCCGGCCCCGCGGGGGGCCAACGTCCTGACTTTC. This sequence encodes CASSPAPRGANVLTF. V usage is TRBV7-3 and J usage is TRBJ2-6; D not certain. V was pared by 5 bases and J by 4 bases, with 12 bases between. Germline loops: CDR1 SGHTA, CDR2 FQGTGA. There are 15 residues in the CDR3.

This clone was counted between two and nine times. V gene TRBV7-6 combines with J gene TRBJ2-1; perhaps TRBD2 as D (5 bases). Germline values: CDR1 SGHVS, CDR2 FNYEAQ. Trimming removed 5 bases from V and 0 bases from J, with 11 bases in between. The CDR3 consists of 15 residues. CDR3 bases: TGTGCCAGCAGCCATGGGGAGAGCTCCTACAATGAGCAGTTCTTC. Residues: CASSHGESSYNEQFF.

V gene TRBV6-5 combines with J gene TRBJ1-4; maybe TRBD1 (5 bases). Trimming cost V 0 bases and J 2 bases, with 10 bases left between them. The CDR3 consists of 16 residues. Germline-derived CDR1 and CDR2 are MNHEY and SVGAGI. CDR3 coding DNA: TGTGCCAGCAGTTACTCCGGGGGTTTGACTAATGAAAAACTGTTTTTT. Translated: CASSYSGGLTNEKLFF.

The CDR3 sequence is CASSLSPAYEQYF. CDR3 bases: TGCGCCAGCAGCTTGTCCCCGGCCTACGAGCAGTACTTC. This rearrangement joins TRBV5-1 to TRBJ2-7; D unresolved. Trimming shortened V by 1 base and J by 2 bases, and 7 bases separated the two germline ends. CDR1 and CDR2 (germline): SGHRS, YFSETQ. The CDR3 runs to 13 residues.

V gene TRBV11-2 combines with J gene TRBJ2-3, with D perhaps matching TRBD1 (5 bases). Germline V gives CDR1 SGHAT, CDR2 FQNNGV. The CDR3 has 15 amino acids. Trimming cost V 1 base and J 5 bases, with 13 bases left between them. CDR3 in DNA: TGTGCCAGCAGCTTAGGGGGCCTCGGTGGAGATACGCAGTATTTT. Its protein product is CASSLGGLGGDTQYF. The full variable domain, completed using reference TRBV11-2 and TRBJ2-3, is EAGVAQSPRYKIIEKRQSVAFWCNPISGHATLYWYQQILGQGPKLLIQFQNNGVVDDSQLPKDRFSAERLKGVDSTLKIQPAKLEDSAVYLCASSLGGLGGDTQYFGPGTRLTVL.